A selection of T cell receptor beta chains follows, all from one sample in a study of identical twins. TCRdb itself ran the 5' RACE reads through MiXCR, one entry per CDR3 protein. The sample includes 200,000 or so distinct CDR3 sequences, roughly 7.5% of them seen just once. This sample also belongs to another study, concerning yellow fever vaccine responses in identical twins.

The sample taken for sequencing was memory (CD45RO+) T cells sorted from blood. The source is a woman under 30 in good health. CDR3s include the opening cysteine and the closing phenylalanine or tryptophan. A D gene is named only where the DNA matches it firmly. Rows give clone size only sometimes, using once, few, many, or a class for an expanded clone.

CDR3aa,CDR3nt,d_gene,j_gene,abundance,v_gene
CAISGSPGGTSGRQETQYF,TGTGCCATCAGTGGATCCCCGGGGGGGACTAGCGGGCGCCAAGAGACCCAGTACTTC,TRBD2,TRBJ2-5,.,TRBV10-3
CASSSRFGGEGYNEQFF,TGTGCCAGCAGCTCTCGCTTCGGGGGGGAGGGATACAATGAGCAGTTCTTC,TRBD2,TRBJ2-1,.,TRBV7-2
CASSLTAGFYNEQFF,TGTGCCAGCAGCTTGACTGCGGGGTTCTACAATGAGCAGTTCTTC,.,TRBJ2-1,.,TRBV6-5
CASSLARGASGHNEQFF,TGTGCCAGCAGTCTGGCTCGGGGGGCTAGCGGACACAATGAGCAGTTCTTC,.,TRBJ2-1,.,TRBV27
CASSPPGVTDTQYF,TGTGCCAGCTCACCCCCGGGGGTCACAGATACGCAGTATTTT,.,TRBJ2-3,many,TRBV18
CASSLGGKRTGELFF,TGTGCCAGCAGTTTAGGCGGGAAGCGCACCGGGGAGCTGTTTTTT,.,TRBJ2-2,.,TRBV27
CAIGTPQGAQYF,TGTGCCATCGGGACTCCTCAGGGGGCCCAGTACTTC,.,TRBJ2-5,few,TRBV24-1
CASSPNGGTGLWGEQFF,TGTGCCAGTAGCCCTAACGGGGGGACAGGGCTCTGGGGTGAGCAGTTCTTC,TRBD1,TRBJ2-1,few,TRBV19
CASRGTGNTGELFF,TGTGCCAGCAGAGGGACAGGGAACACCGGGGAGCTGTTTTTT,TRBD1,TRBJ2-2,many,TRBV2
CASSETSGTADTQYF,TGTGCCAGCAGTGAGACTAGCGGGACGGCAGATACGCAGTATTTT,TRBD2,TRBJ2-3,.,TRBV6-4
CASSQDGGEVTQYF,TGTGCCAGCAGCCAAGATGGCGGGGAAGTGACCCAGTACTTC,.,TRBJ2-5,.,TRBV3-1
CSALDHKNTEAFF,TGCAGTGCTCTGGACCACAAGAACACTGAAGCTTTCTTT,.,TRBJ1-1,.,TRBV20-1
CASAGRTDTQYF,TGTGCCAGCGCGGGACGCACAGATACGCAGTATTTT,.,TRBJ2-3,.,TRBV6-5
CSAPTGVETQYF,TGCAGTGCTCCGACAGGGGTAGAGACCCAGTACTTC,TRBD1,TRBJ2-5,many,TRBV20-1
CASSLDGGNPSTDTQYF,TGTGCCAGCAGCTTAGACGGAGGGAACCCTAGCACAGATACGCAGTATTTT,.,TRBJ2-3,many,TRBV11-2
CASSSLLADTQYF,TGTGCCAGCTCATCCTTACTGGCGGATACGCAGTATTTT,.,TRBJ2-3,few,TRBV18
CASRQTSGQETQYF,TGTGCCAGCAGGCAGACTAGCGGGCAAGAGACCCAGTACTTC,TRBD2,TRBJ2-5,few,TRBV2
CASSDTYNSPLHF,TGCGCCAGCAGTGACACCTATAATTCACCCCTCCACTTT,.,TRBJ1-6,many,TRBV10-1
CASSPYGGRGTQYF,TGTGCCAGCAGCCCCTATGGGGGTAGGGGTACGCAGTATTTT,.,TRBJ2-3,many,TRBV7-2
CASRTPGQGFTEAFF,TGTGCCAGCCGCACCCCGGGACAGGGCTTCACTGAAGCTTTCTTT,TRBD1,TRBJ1-1,few,TRBV11-2
CASSYGSNGYTF,TGTGCCAGCAGTTACGGGTCCAACGGCTACACCTTC,.,TRBJ1-2,few,TRBV6-7
CASSEGLNEKLFF,TGCGCCAGCAGTGAGGGTCTTAATGAAAAACTGTTTTTT,.,TRBJ1-4,.,TRBV5-1
CASSELVGNTIYF,TGTGCCAGCAGCGAACTGGTGGGAAACACCATATATTTT,.,TRBJ1-3,.,TRBV9
CASSDPSRASTDTQYF,TGTGCCAGCAGTGATCCGAGCCGCGCTAGCACAGATACGCAGTATTTT,.,TRBJ2-3,few,TRBV27
CASSPGSLSYEQYF,TGCGCCAGCAGCCCCGGTAGCCTTTCCTACGAGCAGTACTTC,.,TRBJ2-7,many,TRBV4-1
CSVIRETQYF,TGCAGCGTTATAAGGGAGACCCAGTACTTC,.,TRBJ2-5,many,TRBV29-1
CASSSQGQGAKNTEAFF,TGTGCCAGCAGCTCCCAGGGACAGGGGGCGAAGAACACTGAAGCTTTCTTT,TRBD1,TRBJ1-1,.,TRBV5-4
CASSYSREGTDTQYF,TGTGCCAGCAGTTACTCACGGGAGGGGACAGATACGCAGTATTTT,TRBD2,TRBJ2-3,.,TRBV6-2/TRBV6-3
CASRFRGSQETQYF,TGTGCCAGCAGATTCAGGGGCTCTCAAGAGACCCAGTACTTC,.,TRBJ2-5,few,TRBV7-9
CASSQYGKINTIYF,TGTGCCAGCAGCCAATATGGGAAAATCAACACCATATATTTT,.,TRBJ1-3,many,TRBV3-1
CASSVAGAYTQYF,TGTGCCAGCAGCGTCGCGGGTGCCTATACGCAGTATTTT,.,TRBJ2-3,few,TRBV7-2